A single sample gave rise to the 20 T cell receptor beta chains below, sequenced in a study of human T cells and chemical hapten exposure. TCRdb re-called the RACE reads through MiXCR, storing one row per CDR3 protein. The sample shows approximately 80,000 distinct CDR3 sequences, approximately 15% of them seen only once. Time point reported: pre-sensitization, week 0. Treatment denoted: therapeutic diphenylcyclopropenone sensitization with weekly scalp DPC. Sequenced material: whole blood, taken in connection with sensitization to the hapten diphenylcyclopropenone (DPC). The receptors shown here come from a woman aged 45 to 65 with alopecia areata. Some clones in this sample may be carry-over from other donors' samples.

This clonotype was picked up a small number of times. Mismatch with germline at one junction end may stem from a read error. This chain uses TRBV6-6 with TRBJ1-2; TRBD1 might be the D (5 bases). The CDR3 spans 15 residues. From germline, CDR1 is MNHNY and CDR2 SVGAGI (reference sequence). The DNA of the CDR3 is TGTGCCAGCAGTGCGGTGCGGGGGATGGACTATGGCTACACATTC. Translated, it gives CASSAVRGMDYGYTF.

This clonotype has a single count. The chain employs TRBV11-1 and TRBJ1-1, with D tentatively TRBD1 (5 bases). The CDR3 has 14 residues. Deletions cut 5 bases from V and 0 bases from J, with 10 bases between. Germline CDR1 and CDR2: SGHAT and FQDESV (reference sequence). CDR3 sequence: CASSLGRMNTEAFF. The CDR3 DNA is TGTGCCAGCAGCCTGGGACGGATGAACACTGAAGCTTTCTTT.

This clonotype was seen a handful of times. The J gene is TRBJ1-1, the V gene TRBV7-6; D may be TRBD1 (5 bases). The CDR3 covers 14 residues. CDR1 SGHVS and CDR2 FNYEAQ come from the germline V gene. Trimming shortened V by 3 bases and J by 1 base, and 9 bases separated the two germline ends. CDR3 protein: CASSFLDRNTEAFF. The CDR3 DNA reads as TGTGCCAGCAGCTTCCTAGACAGGAACACTGAAGCTTTCTTT.

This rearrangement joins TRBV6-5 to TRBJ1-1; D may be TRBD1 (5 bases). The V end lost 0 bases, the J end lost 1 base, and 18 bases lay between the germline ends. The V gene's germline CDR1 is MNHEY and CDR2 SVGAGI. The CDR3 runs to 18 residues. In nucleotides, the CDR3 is TGTGCCAGCAGTTACTCGTCCTTTCGCACAGGCGCGAACACTGAAGCTTTCTTT. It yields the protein CASSYSSFRTGANTEAFF.

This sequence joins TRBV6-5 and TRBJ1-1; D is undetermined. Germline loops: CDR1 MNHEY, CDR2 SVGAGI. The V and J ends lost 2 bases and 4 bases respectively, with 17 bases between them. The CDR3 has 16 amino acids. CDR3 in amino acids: CASSYAQFILGTEAFF. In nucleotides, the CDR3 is TGTGCCAGCAGTTACGCCCAATTTATCCTAGGCACTGAAGCTTTCTTT.

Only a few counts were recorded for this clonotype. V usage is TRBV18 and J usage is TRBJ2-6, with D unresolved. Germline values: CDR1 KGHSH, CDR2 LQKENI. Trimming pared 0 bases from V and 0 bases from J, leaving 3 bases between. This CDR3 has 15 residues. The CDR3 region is CASSPPHSGANVLTF. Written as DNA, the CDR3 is TGTGCCAGCTCACCACCGCACTCTGGGGCCAACGTCCTGACTTTC.

The CDR3 coding sequence is TGTGCCAGCAGCCCTGCGGGGCGGGATGAAGCTTTCTTT. This gives the protein CASSPAGRDEAFF. The chain couples TRBV3-1 to TRBJ1-1; perhaps TRBD1 as D (5 bases). The germline V and J ends were trimmed by 4 bases and 7 bases, with 13 bases remaining between them. Germline-derived CDR1 and CDR2 are LGHDT and YNNKEL (reference sequence). CDR3 length: 13 residues.

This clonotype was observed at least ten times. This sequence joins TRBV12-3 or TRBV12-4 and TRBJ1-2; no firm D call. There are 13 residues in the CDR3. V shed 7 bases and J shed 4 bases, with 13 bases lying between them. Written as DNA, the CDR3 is TGTGCCAGCACCCAGGCGACACTCTATGGCTACACCTTC. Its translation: CASTQATLYGYTF.

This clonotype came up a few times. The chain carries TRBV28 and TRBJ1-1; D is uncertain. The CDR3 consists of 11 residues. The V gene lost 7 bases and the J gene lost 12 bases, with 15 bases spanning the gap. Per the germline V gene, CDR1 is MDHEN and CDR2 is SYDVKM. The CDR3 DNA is TGTGCCAGCACCCTCGCCAGGATTACTTTCTTT. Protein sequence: CASTLARITFF.

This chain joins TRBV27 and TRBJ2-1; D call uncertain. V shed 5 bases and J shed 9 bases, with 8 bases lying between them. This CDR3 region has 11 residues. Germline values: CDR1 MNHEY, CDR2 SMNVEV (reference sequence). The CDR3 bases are TGTGCCAGCAGTCAAAACGCTGAGCAGTTCTTC. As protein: CASSQNAEQFF.

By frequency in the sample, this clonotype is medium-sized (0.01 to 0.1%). DNA of the CDR3: TGTGCCAGCAGCCAAGATCGGACTTCCTACGAGCAGTACTTC. As protein: CASSQDRTSYEQYF. The J gene is TRBJ2-7, the V gene TRBV14; TRBD2 might be the D (5 bases). Trimming removed 0 bases from V and 1 base from J, with 7 bases in between. Germline loops: CDR1 SGHDN, CDR2 FVKESK. CDR3 length: 14 residues.

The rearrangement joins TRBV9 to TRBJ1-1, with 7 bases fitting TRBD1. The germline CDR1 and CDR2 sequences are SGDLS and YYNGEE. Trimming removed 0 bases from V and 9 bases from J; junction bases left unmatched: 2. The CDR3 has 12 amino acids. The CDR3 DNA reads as TGTGCCAGCAGCGTAGAACAGGGGCAAGCTTTCTTT. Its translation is CASSVEQGQAFF.

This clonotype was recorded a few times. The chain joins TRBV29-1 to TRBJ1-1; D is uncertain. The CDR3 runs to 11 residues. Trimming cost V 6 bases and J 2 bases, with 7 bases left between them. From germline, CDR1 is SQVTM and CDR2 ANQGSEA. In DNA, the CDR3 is TGCAGCGTGAAAGAAAACACTGAAGCTTTCTTT. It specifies CSVKENTEAFF.

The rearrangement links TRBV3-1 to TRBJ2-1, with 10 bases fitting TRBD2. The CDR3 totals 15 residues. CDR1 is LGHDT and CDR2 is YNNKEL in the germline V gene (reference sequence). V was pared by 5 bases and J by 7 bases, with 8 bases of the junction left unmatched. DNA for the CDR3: TGTGCCAGCAGCGAGGGGACTAGCGCGTCAAATGAGCAGTTCTTC. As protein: CASSEGTSASNEQFF.

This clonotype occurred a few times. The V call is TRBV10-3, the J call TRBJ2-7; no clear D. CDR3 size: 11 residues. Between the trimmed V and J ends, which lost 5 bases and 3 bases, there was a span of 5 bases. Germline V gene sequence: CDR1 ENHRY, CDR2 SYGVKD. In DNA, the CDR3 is TGTGCCATCAGTCCAAACTACGAGCAGTACTTC. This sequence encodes CAISPNYEQYF.

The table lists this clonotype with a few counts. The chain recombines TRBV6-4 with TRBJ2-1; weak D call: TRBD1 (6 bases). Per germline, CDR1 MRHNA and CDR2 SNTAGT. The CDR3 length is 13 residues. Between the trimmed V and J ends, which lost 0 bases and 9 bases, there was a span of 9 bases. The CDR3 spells CASSDSSRGEQFF. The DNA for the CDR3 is TGTGCCAGCAGTGACTCGAGCAGGGGTGAGCAGTTCTTC.

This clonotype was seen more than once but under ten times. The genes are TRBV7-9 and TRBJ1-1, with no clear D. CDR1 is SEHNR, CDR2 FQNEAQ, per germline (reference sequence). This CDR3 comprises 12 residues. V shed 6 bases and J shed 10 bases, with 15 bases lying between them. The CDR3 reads CASSWSRSGAFF. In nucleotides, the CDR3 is TGTGCCAGCAGTTGGTCGCGTTCAGGAGCTTTCTTT.

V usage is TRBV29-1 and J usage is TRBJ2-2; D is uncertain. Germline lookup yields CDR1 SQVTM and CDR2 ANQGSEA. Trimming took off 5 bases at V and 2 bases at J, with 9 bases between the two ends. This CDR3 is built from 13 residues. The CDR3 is CSVRVTNTGELFF. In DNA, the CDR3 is TGCAGCGTTAGGGTCACCAACACCGGGGAGCTGTTTTTT.

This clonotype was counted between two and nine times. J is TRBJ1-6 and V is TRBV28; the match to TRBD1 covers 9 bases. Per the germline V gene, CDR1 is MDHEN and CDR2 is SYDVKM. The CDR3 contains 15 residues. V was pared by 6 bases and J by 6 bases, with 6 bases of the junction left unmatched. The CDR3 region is CASRQGTGINSPLHF. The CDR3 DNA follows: TGTGCCAGCAGACAGGGGACAGGGATTAATTCACCCCTCCACTTT.

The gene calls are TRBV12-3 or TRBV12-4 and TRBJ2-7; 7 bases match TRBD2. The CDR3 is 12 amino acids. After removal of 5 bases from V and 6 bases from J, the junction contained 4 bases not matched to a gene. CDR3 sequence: CASSQTSFEQYF. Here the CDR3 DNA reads TGTGCCAGCAGTCAGACTAGCTTCGAGCAGTACTTC.